This TCR beta chain was sequenced in a study of blood T cell repertoires in COVID-19. Study in general: PBMCs, B-cell-depleted T cells, or T cells were the source of the cDNA or gDNA that made up the material.

The trim removed 1 base at V and 6 bases at J, leaving 3 bases unmatched. Germline V gives CDR1 SGHAT, CDR2 FQNNGV. The CDR3 contains 15 residues. Using immunoSEQ multiplex PCR, the repertoire was profiled, and TCRdb retains in-frame clones only, with some absent. The data contain nearly 90,000 clones, more than 70% of them singletons. What was sequenced was peripheral blood. This chain joins TRBV11-2 and TRBJ1-4; TRBD1 aligns across 9 bases. The sequence was obtained from a man aged 55 to 70 with acute or convalescent COVID-19. The CDR3 region is CASSLVDRGYEKLFF. The DNA for the CDR3 is TGTGCCAGCAGCTTAGTCGACAGGGGGTATGAAAAACTGTTTTTT.